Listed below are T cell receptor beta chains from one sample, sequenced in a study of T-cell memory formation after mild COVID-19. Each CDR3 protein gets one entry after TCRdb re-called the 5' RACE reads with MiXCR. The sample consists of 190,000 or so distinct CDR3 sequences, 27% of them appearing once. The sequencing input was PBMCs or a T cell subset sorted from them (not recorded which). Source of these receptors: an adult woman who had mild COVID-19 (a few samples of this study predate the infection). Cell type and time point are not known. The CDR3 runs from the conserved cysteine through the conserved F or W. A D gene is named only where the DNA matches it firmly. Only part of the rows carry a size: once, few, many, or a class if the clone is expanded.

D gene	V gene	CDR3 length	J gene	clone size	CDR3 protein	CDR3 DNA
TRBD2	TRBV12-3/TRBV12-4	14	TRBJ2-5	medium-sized	CASSVAGGQETQYF	TGTGCCAGCAGCGTAGCGGGGGGGCAAGAGACCCAGTACTTC
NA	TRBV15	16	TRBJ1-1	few	CATSRVMVGPNTEAFF	TGTGCCACCAGCAGAGTCATGGTAGGACCTAACACTGAAGCTTTCTTT
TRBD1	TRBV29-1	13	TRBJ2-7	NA	CSVLTGGAYEQYF	TGCAGCGTTCTGACAGGGGGGGCCTACGAGCAGTACTTC
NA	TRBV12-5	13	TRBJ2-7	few	CASGPRGTYEQYF	TGTGCTAGTGGACCTCGGGGAACCTACGAGCAGTACTTC
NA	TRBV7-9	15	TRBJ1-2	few	CASSAAQVVIYGYTF	TGTGCCAGCAGCGCAGCACAGGTTGTCATCTATGGCTACACCTTC
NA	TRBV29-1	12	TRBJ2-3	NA	CSFSSRTDTQYF	TGCAGCTTTAGCTCTCGCACAGATACGCAGTATTTT
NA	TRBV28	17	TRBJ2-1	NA	CASSLVKKAGANNEQFF	TGTGCCAGCAGTCTCGTTAAGAAGGCAGGGGCAAACAATGAGCAGTTCTTC
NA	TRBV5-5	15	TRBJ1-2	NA	CASSLGRATGYGYTF	TGTGCCAGCAGCTTAGGAAGGGCCACGGGGTATGGCTACACCTTC
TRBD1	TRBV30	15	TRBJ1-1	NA	CASRPGQGRNTEAFF	TGTGCCTCACGTCCGGGACAGGGTCGGAACACTGAAGCTTTCTTT
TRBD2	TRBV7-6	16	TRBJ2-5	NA	CASSLGLAGAGETQYF	TGTGCCAGCAGCTTGGGACTAGCGGGAGCGGGAGAGACCCAGTACTTC
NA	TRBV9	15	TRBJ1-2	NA	CASTFSAGTPYGYTF	TGTGCCAGCACTTTTTCCGCCGGGACACCTTATGGCTACACCTTC